The 20 T cell receptor beta chains presented below share a single source sample, sequenced in a study of blood T cell repertoires in COVID-19. Assay used: immunoSEQ multiplex PCR; TCRdb lists only in-frame clones, some missing. The sample holds tens of thousands of clones, 86% seen once. The sample taken for sequencing was peripheral blood. The receptors shown here come from a man aged 45-60 years with active COVID-19.

This chain links TRBV11-3 with TRBJ2-5, with TRBD2 matching over 7 bases. V lost 4 bases and J lost 2; bases outside the gene matches: 7. CDR3 size: 15 residues. Per the germline V gene, CDR1 is SGHNT and CDR2 is YENEEA. The chain's CDR3 is CASSSGGRKQETQYF. CDR3 coding DNA: TGTGCCAGCAGCTCCGGGGGGAGGAAACAAGAGACCCAGTACTTC.

This CDR3 is CASINPGTVHQPQHF. Written as DNA, the CDR3 is TGTGCCAGCATCAATCCCGGGACAGTTCATCAGCCCCAGCATTTT. J is TRBJ1-5 and V is TRBV28; 7 bases agree with TRBD1. The CDR3 is made up of 15 amino acids. In germline, CDR1 is MDHEN, CDR2 SYDVKM. V shed 7 bases, J shed 5 bases, and the junction held 11 bases outside the gene matches.

V is TRBV19 and J is TRBJ2-5; no clear D. Trimming took 5 bases from V and 0 from J, leaving 19 bases between them. Germline V gives CDR1 LNHDA, CDR2 SQIVND (reference sequence). The CDR3 contains 17 residues. DNA of the CDR3: TGTGCCAGTAGTCTTCAAGTCCGGGTCTTGGACCAAGAGACCCAGTACTTC. Translated, it gives CASSLQVRVLDQETQYF.

V usage is TRBV7-3 and J usage is TRBJ2-1; 9 bases match TRBD2. V was clipped by 1 base and J by 5 bases; unmatched bases: 3. CDR3 size: 15 residues. CDR1 and CDR2 (germline): SGHTA, FQGTGA. CDR3 bases: TGTGCCAGCAGCTTAAGTAGCGGGAGCGACAATGAGCAGTTCTTC. This gives the protein CASSLSSGSDNEQFF.

This clone was counted once. The genes are TRBV9 and TRBJ1-1, with D perhaps matching TRBD1 (6 bases). The CDR3 loop spans 16 amino acids. The germline V gene encodes CDR1 SGDLS and CDR2 YYNGEE. Deletions cut 5 bases from V and 0 bases from J, with 17 bases between. The CDR3 here is CASSAYGQFMNTEAFF. The CDR3 bases are TGTGCCAGCAGTGCGTATGGACAGTTCATGAACACTGAAGCTTTCTTT.

The DNA of the CDR3 is TGTGCCAGTAGTATCCGGGACAGGGGGGCTCAAGAGACCCAGTACTTC. This encodes CASSIRDRGAQETQYF. The V and J genes are TRBV19 and TRBJ2-5; 11 bases align to TRBD1. Trimming cost V 3 bases and J 2 bases; bases outside gene matches: 5. Germline CDR1 is LNHDA and CDR2 is SQIVND (reference sequence). The CDR3 loop spans 16 amino acids.

V and J are TRBV5-5 and TRBJ2-5; TRBD1 aligns across 9 bases. CDR1 and CDR2 from the germline V gene are SGHKS and YYEKEE (reference sequence). The CDR3 contains 14 residues. J lost 1 base, V lost 6 bases, and 4 bases had no gene match. CDR3 sequence (DNA): TGTGCCAGCAACAGGGGGCAGGGCCAAGAGACCCAGTACTTC. It translates to CASNRGQGQETQYF.

This clone was counted once. V and J are TRBV5-1 and TRBJ2-7; 9 nucleotides match TRBD1. CDR1 and CDR2 (germline): SGHRS, YFSETQ. The CDR3 has 15 amino acids. V lost 4 bases, J lost 2 bases, and 7 bases stayed unmatched. CDR3 in amino acids: CASSTGGTGPYEQYF. DNA for the CDR3: TGCGCCAGCAGCACGGGCGGGACAGGGCCCTACGAGCAGTACTTC.

J is TRBJ2-1 and V is TRBV9, with 12 bases fitting TRBD1. This CDR3 comprises 14 residues. Germline V gene lookup returns CDR1 SGDLS and CDR2 YYNGEE. The junction had 6 bases not matched to a gene; V was cut back by 4 bases and J by 10 bases. CDR3 sequence reads: CASSSTGTGGEQFF. In DNA form, the CDR3 reads TGTGCCAGCAGCTCCACCGGGACAGGGGGCGAGCAGTTCTTC.

V is TRBV29-1 and J is TRBJ2-4; no firm D call. Deletions cut 4 bases from V and 1 base from J, with 5 bases between. CDR1 is SQVTM and CDR2 is ANQGSEA in the germline V gene. The CDR3 loop spans 12 amino acids. The CDR3 region is CSVGQAKNIQYF. The CDR3 DNA sequence: TGCAGCGTTGGTCAGGCCAAAAACATTCAGTACTTC.

V is TRBV3-1 (or the pseudogene TRBV3-2) and J is TRBJ2-2; D ambiguous. The CDR3 totals 15 residues. Germline assignment: CDR1 LGHDT and CDR2 YNNKEL (reference sequence). Trimming stripped 4 bases from V and 5 bases from J, with 14 bases between. The CDR3 protein is CASSPRSRLTGELFF. The CDR3 DNA reads TGTGCCAGCAGCCCCCGGAGTAGATTGACCGGGGAGCTGTTTTTT.

V and J are TRBV27 and TRBJ2-6; D is perhaps TRBD2 (5 bases). Trimming pared 5 bases from V and 2 bases from J, leaving 13 bases between. The CDR3 contains 16 residues. Looked up from germline, CDR1 is MNHEY and CDR2 is SMNVEV (reference sequence). CDR3 in amino acids: CASSKDAGTGANVLTF. Written as DNA, the CDR3 is TGTGCCAGCAGTAAGGACGCGGGCACTGGGGCCAACGTCCTGACTTTC. Full variable domain (outside the CDR3, taken from reference TRBV27 and TRBJ2-6): EAQVTQNPRYLITVTGKKLTVTCSQNMNHEYMSWYRQDPGLGLRQIYYSMNVEVTDKGDVPEGYKVSRKEKRNFPLILESPSPNQTSLYFCASSKDAGTGANVLTFGAGSRLTVL.

This chain links TRBV19 with TRBJ1-3; 10 nucleotides match TRBD1. Trimming cost V 8 bases and J 3 bases; bases outside gene matches: 10. The CDR3 consists of 16 residues. Germline CDR1 reads LNHDA; CDR2 reads SQIVND (reference sequence). The DNA for the CDR3 is TGTGCCAGTCAAACCGGGACAGGGGCGGATGGAAACACCATATATTTT. Its protein is CASQTGTGADGNTIYF. The full variable domain, in which reference TRBV19 and TRBJ1-3 provide the parts outside the CDR3, is DGGITQSPKYLFRKEGQNVTLSCEQNLNHDAMYWYRQDPGQGLRLIYYSQIVNDFQKGDIAEGYSVSREKKESFPLTVTSAQKNPTAFYLCASQTGTGADGNTIYFGEGSWLTVV.

V usage is TRBV9 and J usage is TRBJ2-3, with 7 nucleotides matching TRBD1. V dropped 4 bases and J dropped 2; count of bases not matched to a gene: 4. The CDR3 has 14 amino acids. The germline CDR1 and CDR2 sequences are SGDLS and YYNGEE. CDR3 in DNA: TGTGCCAGCAGCTTTGGGACAGTCACAGATACGCAGTATTTT. This translates into CASSFGTVTDTQYF.

This clone was picked up a small number of times. The V gene is TRBV7-9, the J gene TRBJ1-1; D possibly corresponds to TRBD1 (6 bases). From germline, CDR1 is SEHNR and CDR2 FQNEAQ (reference sequence). Trimming removed 5 bases at V and 0 bases at J, with 16 bases between. The CDR3 is 16 amino acids. The CDR3 nucleotides are TGTGCCAGCAGCACCCGACAGGACGCCATGAACACTGAAGCTTTCTTT. Translating gives CASSTRQDAMNTEAFF.

The CDR3 DNA reads TGTCAAGTCCGGGGCACAGATACGCAGTATTTT. This codes for CQVRGTDTQYF. This chain connects TRBV28 to TRBJ2-3, with D unclear. Germline-derived CDR1 and CDR2 are MDHEN and SYDVKM. CDR3 length: 11 amino acids.

The count of this clone is one. The chain carries TRBV7-9 and TRBJ2-7; 9 positions agree with TRBD2. CDR3 length equals 14 residues. V shed 6 bases and J 0 bases; nucleotides not matched to a gene: 3. Germline V CDR1 and CDR2: SEHNR, FQNEAQ (reference sequence). The CDR3 sequence: CASRTSGRSYEQYF. CDR3 in DNA: TGTGCCAGCAGGACTAGCGGACGCTCCTACGAGCAGTACTTC.

This clone was seen just once. The chain employs TRBV7-2 and TRBJ2-4, with D possibly being TRBD1 (5 bases). Germline CDR1 is SGHTA and CDR2 is FQGNSA. V shed 5 bases and J shed 1 base, with 9 bases lying between them. This CDR3 is 14 amino acids long. CDR3 protein: CASSESGAKNIQYF. DNA for the CDR3: TGTGCCAGCAGCGAATCAGGGGCCAAAAACATTCAGTACTTC.

The V and J genes are TRBV5-1 and TRBJ2-2, with TRBD1 as a possible D gene (7 bases). Germline CDR1 reads SGHRS; CDR2 reads YFSETQ. CDR3 size: 14 residues. Trimming pared 5 bases from V and 3 bases from J, leaving 11 bases between. CDR3 in amino acids: CASREGADTGELFF. The DNA for the CDR3 is TGCGCCAGCAGGGAGGGGGCGGACACCGGGGAGCTGTTTTTT.

This chain uses TRBV7-3 with TRBJ2-1, with TRBD2 identical over 7 bases. Germline V CDR1 and CDR2: SGHTA, FQGTGA. V lost 5 bases, J lost 8 bases, and 15 bases stayed unmatched. The CDR3 runs 16 residues. CDR3: CASSRQTGLPRDEQFF. The CDR3 nucleotides read TGTGCCAGCAGCAGACAGACGGGACTACCAAGGGATGAGCAGTTCTTC.